A few counts support the clone carrying this T cell receptor beta chain. What it binds is not known. The record originates from a study of response to subunit inactivated influenza vaccine. Each CDR3 protein is one row after TCRdb ran MiXCR on the RT-PCR reads. The sample shows roughly 500,000 distinct CDR3 sequences, 25% of them seen only once. Germline loops: CDR1 ENHRY, CDR2 SYGVKD. The CDR3 totals 15 residues. The V segment lost 10 bases and the J segment 3 bases; nucleotides outside the gene matches: 13. Study-level results: With each seasonal influenza vaccination, the authors suggested, few new T cells are recruited.

The receptor comes from a middle-aged man who received an inactivated influenza vaccine. The rearrangement links TRBV10-3 to TRBJ1-1; TRBD1 aligns across 8 bases. The source was CD4+ T cells sorted from PBMCs, collected more than 4 days after vaccination. The CDR3 protein is CATKDRAKVDTEAFF. The CDR3 DNA follows: TGTGCCACGAAGGACAGGGCAAAAGTGGACACTGAAGCTTTCTTT.